The 4 T cell receptor beta chains reported below all come from one sample, sequenced in a study of CD8 T cells in Susac syndrome. With random hexamers, reverse transcription was performed on roughly 0.45 to 1 ug of RNA. TCRdb analysed the immunoSEQ multiplex PCR reads with MiXCR anew, one entry per CDR3 protein. The sample has roughly 190,000 distinct CDR3 sequences, about 95% seen once. The sequenced sample consisted of CD4+ T cells from PBMCs. The receptors shown here come from a human donor in good health.

The J gene is TRBJ1-5, the V gene TRBV20-1, with D hard to call. V gave up 1 base and J gave up 0 bases, with 4 bases separating them. The germline V gene encodes CDR1 DFQATT and CDR2 SNEGSKA (reference sequence). This CDR3 contains 13 residues. This chain's CDR3 is CSARGGSNQPQHF. The DNA of the CDR3 is TGCAGTGCTAGAGGGGGTAGCAATCAGCCCCAGCATTTT.

The chain links TRBV20-1 to TRBJ2-7; 9 bases fit TRBD2. The CDR3 is made up of 13 amino acids. CDR1 and CDR2 (germline): DFQATT, SNEGSKA (reference sequence). Germline trimming cut 3 bases from V and 1 base from J; bases unmatched to any gene: 1. CDR3 in amino acids: CSASLAGSYEQYF. The DNA for the CDR3 is TGCAGTGCTAGTCTAGCGGGATCCTACGAGCAGTACTTC.

The rearrangement links TRBV20-1 to TRBJ2-7; 13 bases map to TRBD2. V was clipped by 5 bases and J by 7 bases; unmatched bases: 14. The germline CDR1 and CDR2 sequences are DFQATT and SNEGSKA (reference sequence). The length of the CDR3 is 16 residues. Here the CDR3 DNA reads TGCAGTGCTCAAACACAGGGACTAGCGGGAACGGGGGAGCAGTACTTC. It yields the protein CSAQTQGLAGTGEQYF.

This clonotype was counted a single time. The chain couples TRBV4-3 to TRBJ1-1; D ambiguous. In germline, CDR1 is LGHNA, CDR2 YSLEER. The CDR3 has 15 residues. V was pared by 0 bases and J by 1 base, with 9 bases between. CDR3 nucleotide sequence: TGCGCCAGCAGCCAAGATCGCCAGCCGAACACTGAAGCTTTCTTT. This encodes CASSQDRQPNTEAFF.